A selection of T cell receptor beta chains follows, all from one sample in a study of OX40 agonist ivuxolimab in advanced cancers. Generated by immunoSEQ multiplex PCR, the TCRdb table keeps only in-frame clones and is missing some. The sample shows 70,000 to 85,000 clones, about 93% of them seen only once. Source: CD4+ or CD8+ T cells sorted from blood, taken in a trial of the OX40 agonist ivuxolimab. The receptors were sampled from an adult with an advanced solid tumor such as melanoma, head and neck, liver or kidney cancer. Each CDR3 is given with its conserved first and last residue. D genes are given only for firm matches. Part of the rows lack a size; the others show once, few, many or a class for expanded clones.

clone_size,j_call,v_call,d_call,cdr3_nt,cdr3_aa
.,TRBJ2-6,TRBV27,.,TGTGCCACCTCAGGGGTCCCCTCTGGGGCCAACGTCCTGACTTTC,CATSGVPSGANVLTF
.,TRBJ1-1,TRBV10-3,.,TGTGCCATCTATGACAGGTTGGGCACTGAAGCTTTCTTT,CAIYDRLGTEAFF
once,TRBJ2-7,TRBV4-3,.,TGCGCCAGCAGCCAAGATCCAGGGGGGACCTACGAGCAGTACTTC,CASSQDPGGTYEQYF
.,TRBJ2-3,TRBV9,.,TGTGCCAGCAGCTCTCCGTACGGCACAGATACGCAGTATTTT,CASSSPYGTDTQYF
.,TRBJ2-7,TRBV10-2,.,TGCGCCAGCAGTGAGTCGTACTACGAGCAGTACTTC,CASSESYYEQYF
.,TRBJ2-7,TRBV7-2,TRBD1,TGTGCCAGCAGCTTAGTTGTATTATTCGGGACAGGCTACGAGCAGTACTTC,CASSLVVLFGTGYEQYF
.,TRBJ2-5,TRBV11-2,TRBD2,TGTGCCAGCAGCTGGGGGGGGCTAGCGGGAGATCCCCAGTACTTC,CASSWGGLAGDPQYF
.,TRBJ2-1,TRBV5-5,TRBD1,TGTGCCAGCAGCTTGGCCGTCCTAGGGGGCGAGCAGTTCTTC,CASSLAVLGGEQFF
.,TRBJ2-7,TRBV19,TRBD2,TGTGCCAGTAGTTTTAGCGGGAGGGAGACCTACGAGCAGTACTTC,CASSFSGRETYEQYF
.,TRBJ2-7,TRBV19,TRBD1,TGTGCCAGTAGTAAAGGGACAGGGGTTACCTACGAGCAGTACTTC,CASSKGTGVTYEQYF
.,TRBJ1-1,TRBV7-8,.,TGTGCCAGCAGCTTAGAAGTTGGGACCTGGAAGGACACTGAAGCTTTCTTT,CASSLEVGTWKDTEAFF
.,TRBJ2-3,TRBV10-3,.,TGTGCCATATCTCTAGCGAACGGCGATACGCAGTATTTT,CAISLANGDTQYF
.,TRBJ2-7,TRBV27,.,TGTGCCAGCAGTTTAATCTCTGGGGGCTCCTACGAGCAGTACTTC,CASSLISGGSYEQYF
.,TRBJ2-7,TRBV6-5,.,TGTGCCATCAGTGAGGTCCGGTCCTACGAGCAGTACTTC,CAISEVRSYEQYF
.,TRBJ2-7,TRBV30,.,TGTGCCAGGAGCGGGCCGAACTCCTACGAGCAGTACTTC,CARSGPNSYEQYF
once,TRBJ2-1,TRBV6-5,TRBD2,TGTGCCAGCAGTTACTCATTGGCACTAGCGGGTGAGCAGTTCTTC,CASSYSLALAGEQFF
.,TRBJ2-7,TRBV5-1,TRBD1,TGCGCCAGCAGCTACGCGACAGGGCTCTACGAGCAGTACTTC,CASSYATGLYEQYF
.,TRBJ1-2,TRBV27,.,TGTGCCAGCAGCCCACGGGGCGAGATCAGTTATGGCTACACCTTC,CASSPRGEISYGYTF
.,TRBJ1-1,TRBV5-1,TRBD1,TGCGCCAGCAGCTTGGAACCCCCGGGACAGGGACTCTCTGAAGCTTTCTTT,CASSLEPPGQGLSEAFF
.,TRBJ2-2,TRBV4-3,.,TGCGCCAGCAGCCAAGATCGTGCAGGAACAAACACCGGGGAGCTGTTTTTT,CASSQDRAGTNTGELFF
.,TRBJ2-3,TRBV2,TRBD1,TGTGCCAGCAACGAGGACAGGGGCACAGATACGCAGTATTTT,CASNEDRGTDTQYF
.,TRBJ1-1,TRBV6-5,.,TGTGCCAGCAGTTACAGGGGGTGGACTGAAGCTTTCTTT,CASSYRGWTEAFF
.,TRBJ2-7,TRBV29-1,TRBD2,TGCAGCGTTGAAGGGACTAGCGGTAAATACGAGCAGTACTTC,CSVEGTSGKYEQYF
.,TRBJ2-1,TRBV7-9,.,TGTGCCAGCAGCCCTGAATGGGGTGAGCAGTTCTTC,CASSPEWGEQFF
once,TRBJ2-7,TRBV19,TRBD2,TGTGCCAGTAGTATAGCGTCGGGAGGACTGTCCGAGCAGTACTTC,CASSIASGGLSEQYF
once,TRBJ2-7,TRBV7-9,.,TGTGCCAGCAGCCCCTGGGCGGACACTAGCTCCTACGAGCAGTACTTC,CASSPWADTSSYEQYF
.,TRBJ2-7,TRBV5-6,.,TGTGCCAGCAGCTCCCCTTCGTTACGTTCGTACGAGCAGTACTTC,CASSSPSLRSYEQYF
.,TRBJ2-5,TRBV6-5,.,TGTGCCAGCAGTTATGGGGGGCCGGAGACCCAGTACTTC,CASSYGGPETQYF
.,TRBJ2-3,TRBV28,.,TGTGCCAGCAGTTTAGGTCGTACCACAGATACGCAGTATTTT,CASSLGRTTDTQYF
.,TRBJ2-3,TRBV29-1,.,TGCAGCGTTGAAAACTACAGGGATACGCAGTATTTT,CSVENYRDTQYF
.,TRBJ2-2,TRBV11-3,.,TGTGCCAGCAGCTTAGTCGCAGGTTTGGGCACCGGGGAGCTGTTTTTT,CASSLVAGLGTGELFF
.,TRBJ2-7,TRBV27,TRBD2,TGTGCCAGCAGTTTCGGGACTACCGGATCCTACGAGCAGTACTTC,CASSFGTTGSYEQYF
.,TRBJ2-7,TRBV27,TRBD1,TGTGCCAGCAGTGATACAGGGGGTAGTCTCCACGAGCAGTACTTC,CASSDTGGSLHEQYF
.,TRBJ2-2,TRBV9,.,TGTGCCAGCAGCGTAGGCTGGGCTTCCGTCGCGAACACCGGGGAGCTGTTTTTT,CASSVGWASVANTGELFF
.,TRBJ2-7,TRBV9,.,TGTGCCAGCAGCGTAGAGCCCCTCCGTTACGAGCAGTACTTC,CASSVEPLRYEQYF
once,TRBJ1-1,TRBV7-8,.,TGTGCCAGCAGCTTAAGAAGGTTAACGAACACTGAAGCTTTCTTT,CASSLRRLTNTEAFF
once,TRBJ2-5,TRBV7-9,.,TGTGCCAGCAGCCCAGCCGGGACGGAGCAAGAGACCCAGTACTTC,CASSPAGTEQETQYF
.,TRBJ2-1,TRBV7-9,.,TGTGCCAGCAGCTTAGACGCGAGGCCGGTGAATGAGCAGTTCTTC,CASSLDARPVNEQFF
.,TRBJ1-5,TRBV13,.,TGTGCCAGCAGCTCCACAAGGAATAGCAATCAGCCCCAGCATTTT,CASSSTRNSNQPQHF
.,TRBJ2-3,TRBV6-4,.,TGTGCCAGCAGTGACTCTGGAGTAATCGCAGATACGCAGTATTTT,CASSDSGVIADTQYF
.,TRBJ1-1,TRBV5-1,TRBD1,TGCGCCAGCAGCTTGACCCGGGACAGAGGGACTGAAGCTTTCTTT,CASSLTRDRGTEAFF
.,TRBJ2-1,TRBV4-1,.,TGCGCCAGCAGCCTCGCCGGCCTAGTGTCGTTAAATGAGCAGTTCTTC,CASSLAGLVSLNEQFF
.,TRBJ1-2,TRBV9,.,TGTGCCAGCAGCGTAGGGGGGTATGGCTACACCTTC,CASSVGGYGYTF
.,TRBJ2-7,TRBV4-2,.,TGTGCCAGCAGCCAAACTGGGGGAGGACGCTACGAGCAGTACTTC,CASSQTGGGRYEQYF
.,TRBJ1-1,TRBV11-3,TRBD1,TGTGCCAGCAGCGACGAAATACGGACAGGGGGAAATGAAGCTTTCTTT,CASSDEIRTGGNEAFF
.,TRBJ2-7,TRBV4-3,.,TGCGCCAGCAGCCAAGCTCCAGGGTCGCCATACTACGAGCAGTACTTC,CASSQAPGSPYYEQYF
.,TRBJ2-3,TRBV7-2,TRBD2,TGTGCCAGCAGCTTTGGGCTAGCGGGAGGGCGGGCAGATACGCAGTATTTT,CASSFGLAGGRADTQYF
once,TRBJ2-3,TRBV7-6,.,TGTGCCAGCAGCGCACAGGGAGGTTCGCGAGCCACAGATACGCAGTATTTT,CASSAQGGSRATDTQYF
.,TRBJ2-7,TRBV7-2,.,TGTGCCAGCAGGGCTAGTACCAGAGCGTACGAGCAGTACTTC,CASRASTRAYEQYF
.,TRBJ2-2,TRBV7-9,.,TGTGCCAGCAGCGAGAGCGGAATTGGGACCGGGGAGCTGTTTTTT,CASSESGIGTGELFF
.,TRBJ2-6,TRBV28,.,TGTGCCAGCACCAACCCCCCAGGGGTTGGGGCCAACGTCCTGACTTTC,CASTNPPGVGANVLTF
.,TRBJ2-1,TRBV9,TRBD2,TGTGCCAGCAGCCCCCGGACTAGCGGGACCTACAATGAGCAGTTCTTC,CASSPRTSGTYNEQFF
.,TRBJ2-1,TRBV4-3,.,TGCGCCAGCAGCCAAGACATGGGTGACGGCTGGAGCTCCTACAATGAGCAGTTCTTC,CASSQDMGDGWSSYNEQFF
once,TRBJ2-7,TRBV5-4,.,TGTGCCAGCAGCTTGGATAGGGTGTACGAGCAGTACTTC,CASSLDRVYEQYF